The T cell receptor (beta chain) under discussion was sequenced for a study of cytomegalovirus exposure and HLA in healthy donors. The J segment lost 5 bases and the V segment lost 2 bases, leaving 10 bases of the junction unmatched. CDR1 SNHLY and CDR2 FYNNEI come from the germline V gene. The CDR3 covers 19 residues. The PCR was carried out with 60 Vbeta primers and 13 Jbeta primers. Repertoires were generated with immunoSEQ multiplex PCR, while TCRdb's copy carries only in-frame clones and drops some. The repertoire holds about 120,000 clones, with roughly 62% as singletons. The material sequenced was PBMCs. The chain combines TRBV2 with TRBJ2-2; the match to TRBD2 covers 14 bases. This clonotype was sampled from a man in his thirties or forties in good health and CMV-seropositive. CDR3 sequence reads: CASSEWGGLAGDSTGELFF. For the CDR3, the DNA is TGTGCCAGCAGTGAATGGGGGGGACTAGCGGGAGATTCTACCGGGGAGCTGTTTTTT.